The clone carrying this TCR beta chain was seen once. Its antigen remains unknown. CDR3 length: 12 residues. Germline CDR1 KGHSH, CDR2 LQKENI. The V end was cut by 6 bases, the J end by 5 bases, with 9 bases between. Once obtained from cultured CD4+ T cells, the DNA was sequenced using the Oncomine TCR Beta short-read assay. Each CDR3 protein gets one entry after TCRdb re-called the PCR reads with MiXCR. The sample shows 8,100 or so distinct CDR3 sequences, approximately 54% of them seen only once. The sample belongs to a study of vaccination and CD4 T cells after COVID-19. About the study: The stimulus for the cells was overlapping spike peptides derived from SARS-CoV-2, HCoV-NL63, HCoV-OC43 and HCoV-229E.

Treatment meaning: roughly ten-day PBMC culture with coronavirus spike peptide pools or control peptides (ViraFEST assay). The sequence derives from a human donor who had recovered from COVID-19. Sequenced sample: CD4+ T cells from blood, cultured in vitro. This chain links TRBV18 with TRBJ2-3; D is undetermined. CDR3 residues: CASSQGQDTQYF. The CDR3 DNA follows: TGTGCCAGCTCCCAAGGGCAAGATACGCAGTATTTT.